Below, 12 T cell receptor beta chains from the same sample are listed, as sequenced in a study of shared clonotypes between healthy human individuals. Clones were read by immunoSEQ multiplex PCR, and TCRdb kept only the in-frame ones, dropping some. The table includes about half a million clones, 79% detected once. The specimen was PBMCs. Every receptor here comes from a woman aged 35 to 49 in good health. Some clones in this sample may be carry-over from other donors' samples.

On this clone: The same CDR3 also results from other DNA sequences found in this sample. CDR3 residues: CASSLGGTSTDTQYF. For the CDR3, the DNA is TGTGCCAGCAGCTTGGGCGGAACTAGCACAGATACGCAGTATTTT. The chain joins TRBV5-4 to TRBJ2-3; unclear D gene. CDR3 length: 15 amino acids. Germline assignment: CDR1 SGHNT and CDR2 YYREEE (reference sequence). The ends were cut back, 0 bases at V and 0 bases at J, with 8 bases in the middle.

The chain has TRBV19 and TRBJ1-2, with 10 nucleotides matching TRBD1. Germline lookup yields CDR1 LNHDA and CDR2 SQIVND (reference sequence). V lost 3 bases, J lost 4 bases, and 5 bases stayed unmatched. The CDR3 has 15 amino acids. CDR3 coding DNA: TGTGCCAGTAGTATCCGGGACAGGGGCCCCTATGGCTACACCTTC. Amino acid sequence: CASSIRDRGPYGYTF.

The chain couples TRBV6-1 to TRBJ2-7; possibly TRBD1 or TRBD2 for D (5 bases each). Between the trimmed V and J ends, which lost 5 bases and 2 bases, there was a span of 16 bases. Germline CDR1 and CDR2: MNHNS and SASEGT. This CDR3 spans 15 amino acids. This CDR3 is CASSSLGPNPYEQYF. The CDR3 DNA follows: TGTGCCAGCAGTTCCCTGGGACCCAACCCCTACGAGCAGTACTTC.

The chain is built from TRBV19 and TRBJ1-3; a possible D gene is TRBD1 (5 bases). This CDR3 is 15 amino acids long. V was cut by 2 bases and J by 3 bases, with 11 bases left in between. Germline CDR1 reads LNHDA; CDR2 reads SQIVND (reference sequence). CDR3 loop: CASSISTVYGNTIYF. The CDR3 DNA sequence: TGTGCCAGTAGTATATCGACAGTTTATGGAAACACCATATATTTT.

The chain uses TRBV27 and TRBJ2-1, with D perhaps being TRBD1 or TRBD2 (5 bases each). Germline CDR1 reads MNHEY; CDR2 reads SMNVEV (reference sequence). This CDR3 comprises 13 residues. V lost 8 bases and J lost 9, with 17 bases in between. The CDR3 loop is CASGYGGATEQFF. The CDR3 DNA is TGTGCCAGCGGGTATGGGGGAGCAACTGAGCAGTTCTTC.

The chain joins TRBV14 to TRBJ2-1, with D possibly TRBD2 on 5 matching bases. The CDR3 spans 16 residues. V was trimmed by 4 bases and J by 4 bases, leaving 17 bases between them. The V gene's germline CDR1 is SGHDN and CDR2 FVKESK. CDR3 loop: CASSPIGAGFYNEQFF. The CDR3 coding sequence is TGTGCCAGCAGCCCCATTGGCGCGGGCTTTTACAATGAGCAGTTCTTC.

V and J are TRBV11-2 and TRBJ2-7, with TRBD2 matching over 9 bases. Germline lookup yields CDR1 SGHAT and CDR2 FQNNGV. The V and J ends lost 5 bases and 4 bases, in that order; junction bases with no gene match: 9. The CDR3 has 15 amino acids. The CDR3 here is CASSPGSGRGYEQYF. In DNA form, the CDR3 reads TGTGCCAGCAGCCCGGGTAGCGGGAGAGGGTACGAGCAGTACTTC.

The genes are TRBV5-1 and TRBJ2-5; perhaps TRBD2 as D (5 bases). V lost 3 bases, J lost 4 bases, and 10 bases lay in between. The CDR3 runs 13 residues. CDR1 is SGHRS, CDR2 YFSETQ, per germline. The CDR3 here is CASSSRRVETQYF. As DNA, the CDR3 is TGCGCCAGCAGCTCTCGGCGGGTAGAGACCCAGTACTTC.

This clone was observed a few times. The genes are TRBV4-2 and TRBJ2-1; 12 bases are shared with TRBD2. The CDR3 covers 19 residues. V shed 2 bases and J 8 bases; nucleotides not matched to a gene: 16. Germline V gene lookup returns CDR1 LGHNA and CDR2 YNFKEQ. CDR3 in DNA: TGTGCCAGCAGCCAATGGACAGGGGTGGCTAGCGGGAGGGCCGATGAGCAGTTCTTC. This translates into CASSQWTGVASGRADEQFF.

This chain uses TRBV10-1 with TRBJ2-7, with D hard to call. The CDR3 sequence is 12 residues long. The V gene's germline CDR1 is WNHNN and CDR2 SYGVQD (reference sequence). V was pared by 10 bases and J by 3 bases, with 13 bases between. Here the CDR3 DNA reads TGCGCCACCCAAGAGGAAGTCTACGAGCAGTACTTC. Its protein product is CATQEEVYEQYF.

This CDR3 is CAWGDSGTDTQYF. CDR3 DNA: TGTGCCTGGGGGGACTCGGGCACAGATACGCAGTATTTT. V gene TRBV30 combines with J gene TRBJ2-3, with D possibly being TRBD2 (6 bases). The length of the CDR3 is 13 residues. In germline, CDR1 is GTSNPN, CDR2 SVGIG (reference sequence). V was trimmed by 5 bases and J by 1 base, leaving 10 bases between them.

This clone has more than one count but fewer than ten. The chain combines TRBV10-2 with TRBJ1-5; TRBD1 might be the D (6 bases). Trimming took 0 bases from V and 6 from J, leaving 9 bases between them. The CDR3 consists of 14 residues. Germline assignment: CDR1 WSHSY and CDR2 SAAADI. CDR3 region: CASSESQGIQPQHF. DNA of the CDR3: TGCGCCAGCAGTGAGTCGCAGGGGATTCAGCCCCAGCATTTT.